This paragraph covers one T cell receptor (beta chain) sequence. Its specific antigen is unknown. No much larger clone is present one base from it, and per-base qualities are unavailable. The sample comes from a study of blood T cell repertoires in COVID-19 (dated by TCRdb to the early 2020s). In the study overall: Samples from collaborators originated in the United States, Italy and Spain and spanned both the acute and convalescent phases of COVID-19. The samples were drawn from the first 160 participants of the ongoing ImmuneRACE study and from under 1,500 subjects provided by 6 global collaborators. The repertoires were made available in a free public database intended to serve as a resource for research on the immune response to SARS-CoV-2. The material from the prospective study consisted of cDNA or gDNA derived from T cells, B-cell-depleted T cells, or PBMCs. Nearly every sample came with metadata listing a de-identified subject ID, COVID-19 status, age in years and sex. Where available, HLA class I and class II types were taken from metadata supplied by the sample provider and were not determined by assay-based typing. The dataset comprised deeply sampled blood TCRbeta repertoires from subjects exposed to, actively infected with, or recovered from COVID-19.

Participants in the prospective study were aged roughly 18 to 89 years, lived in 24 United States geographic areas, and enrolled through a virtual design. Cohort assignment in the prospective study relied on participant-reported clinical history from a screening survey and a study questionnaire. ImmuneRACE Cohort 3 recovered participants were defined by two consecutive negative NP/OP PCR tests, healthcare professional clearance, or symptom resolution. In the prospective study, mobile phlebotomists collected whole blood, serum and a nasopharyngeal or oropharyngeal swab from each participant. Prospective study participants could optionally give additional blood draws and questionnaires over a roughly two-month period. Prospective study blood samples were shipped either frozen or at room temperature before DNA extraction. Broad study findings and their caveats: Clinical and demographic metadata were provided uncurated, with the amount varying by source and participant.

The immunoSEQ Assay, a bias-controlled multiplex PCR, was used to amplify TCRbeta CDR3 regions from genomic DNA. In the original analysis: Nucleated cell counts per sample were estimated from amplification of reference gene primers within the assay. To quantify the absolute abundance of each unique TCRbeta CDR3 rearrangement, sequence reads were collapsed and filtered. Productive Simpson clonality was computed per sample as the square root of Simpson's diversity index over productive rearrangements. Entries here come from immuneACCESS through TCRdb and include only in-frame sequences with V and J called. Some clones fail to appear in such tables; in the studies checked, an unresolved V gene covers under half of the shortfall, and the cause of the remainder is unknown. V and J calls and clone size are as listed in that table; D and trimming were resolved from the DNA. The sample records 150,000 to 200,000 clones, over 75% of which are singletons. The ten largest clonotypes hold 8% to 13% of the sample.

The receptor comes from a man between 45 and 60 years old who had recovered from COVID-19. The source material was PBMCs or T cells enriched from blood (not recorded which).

The nucleotides read TGTGCCAGCAGTCCTGCGGGGGGCGGGTCGGTTTCTGAAAAACTGTTTTTT. Its translation reads: CASSPAGGGSVSEKLFF. The rearranged chain carries TRBV28 and TRBJ1-4; TRBD1 is a possible D gene, resting on 6 matching bases. A distance of 23 bases separates the germline ends of V and J, which lose 5 bases and 7 bases respectively. CDR1 MDHEN and CDR2 SYDVKM were looked up in the germline V gene. The cysteine opens and the phenylalanine closes a CDR3 of 17 amino acids. The only DNA kept is the CDR3, 51 bases in frame from the first base. Here the CDR3 is joined to the reference TRBV28 and TRBJ1-4 genes, and the full variable domain is: DVKVTQSSRYLVKRTGEKVFLECVQDMDHENMFWYRQDPGLGLRLIYFSYDVKMKEKGDIPEGYSVSREKKERFSLILESASTNQTSMYLCASSPAGGGSVSEKLFFGSGTQLSVL.